This T cell receptor beta chain was recovered during a study of shared clonotypes between healthy human individuals. Worth noting for this clone: The antigen is undetermined.

Study-wide findings and caveats: It was anticipated that sequencing depth would influence how many clonotypes donors shared.

Produced via immunoSEQ multiplex PCR; TCRdb's table is partial and in-frame only. The sample contains millions of clones, approximately 90% of which appear only once. The J segment lost 0 bases and the V segment lost 3 bases, leaving 4 bases of the junction unmatched. Per the germline V gene, CDR1 is SGHRS and CDR2 is YFSETQ. The CDR3 length is 16 residues. This receptor was obtained from a man aged 18-30 years in good health. The chain is built from TRBV5-1 and TRBJ2-3, with TRBD2 matching 10 bases. The sequenced material came from naive CD4+ T cells sorted from blood. The subset was: CD45RA+ positively selected. The CDR3 reads CASSYGTSESTDTQYF. The CDR3, as DNA: TGCGCCAGCAGCTATGGGACTAGCGAAAGCACAGATACGCAGTATTTT.